The 2 T cell receptor beta chains in this list originate from one sample, sequenced in a study of T cells after yellow fever vaccination. Each CDR3 protein is one row after TCRdb ran MiXCR on the 5' RACE reads. The sample lists 360,000 or so distinct CDR3 sequences, about 9.9% seen once, with more than 15% in the top ten. The sequencing here drew on PBMCs, taken on the day of the first yellow fever vaccination. These receptors came from a young man who received the YFV17D yellow fever vaccine.

The CDR3 coding sequence is TGTGCCAGCAGCCCCACGACAGGGGGAGCTTTCTTT. Protein product: CASSPTTGGAFF. The V and J genes are TRBV11-2 and TRBJ1-1; 9 bases are a match to TRBD1. The CDR3 is 12 amino acids. Germline V lookup: CDR1 SGHAT, CDR2 FQNNGV. Unmatched junction bases numbered 5, after V lost 5 bases and J lost 10 bases.

The chain recombines TRBV24-1 with TRBJ2-1; 8 bases agree with TRBD2. Germline values: CDR1 KGHDR, CDR2 SFDVKD. The J segment lost 6 bases and the V segment lost 10 bases, leaving 10 bases of the junction unmatched. The CDR3 loop spans 14 amino acids. The DNA for the CDR3 is TGTGCCACTTCCATGGCGGGGGGACTCAATGAGCAGTTCTTC. It encodes CATSMAGGLNEQFF.